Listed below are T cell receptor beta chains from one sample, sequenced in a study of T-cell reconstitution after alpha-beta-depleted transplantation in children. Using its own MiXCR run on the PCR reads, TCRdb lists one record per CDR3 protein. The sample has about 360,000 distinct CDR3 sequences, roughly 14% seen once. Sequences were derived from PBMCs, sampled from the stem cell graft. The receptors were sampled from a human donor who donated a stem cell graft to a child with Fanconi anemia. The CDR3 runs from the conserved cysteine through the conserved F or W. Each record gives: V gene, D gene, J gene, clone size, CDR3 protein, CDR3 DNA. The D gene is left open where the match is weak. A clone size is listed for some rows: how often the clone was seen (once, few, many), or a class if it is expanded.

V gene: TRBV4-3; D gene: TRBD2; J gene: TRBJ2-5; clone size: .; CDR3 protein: CASSQVGAGGGETQYF; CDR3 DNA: TGCGCCAGCAGCCAAGTCGGGGCGGGAGGAGGAGAGACCCAGTACTTC
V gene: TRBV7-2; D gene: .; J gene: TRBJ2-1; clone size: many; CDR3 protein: CASSLRGLYNEQFF; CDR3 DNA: TGTGCCAGCAGCTTGAGGGGCCTCTACAATGAGCAGTTCTTC
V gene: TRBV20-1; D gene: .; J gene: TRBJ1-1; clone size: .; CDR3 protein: CSASGQLYEAFF; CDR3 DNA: TGCAGTGCTAGCGGACAGCTCTATGAAGCTTTCTTT
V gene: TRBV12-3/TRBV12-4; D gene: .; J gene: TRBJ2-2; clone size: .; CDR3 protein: CASTQDGNTGELFF; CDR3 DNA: TGTGCCAGCACCCAGGACGGGAACACCGGGGAGCTGTTTTTT
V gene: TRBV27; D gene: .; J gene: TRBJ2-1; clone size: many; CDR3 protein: CASTGGRTYNEQFF; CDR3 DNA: TGTGCCAGCACCGGGGGTAGAACTTACAATGAGCAGTTCTTC
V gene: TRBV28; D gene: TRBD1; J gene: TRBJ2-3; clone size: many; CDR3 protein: CASRRDRGSQYF; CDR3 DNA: TGTGCCAGCAGAAGGGACAGGGGGTCGCAGTATTTT
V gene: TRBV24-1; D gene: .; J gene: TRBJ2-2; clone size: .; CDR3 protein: CATSDPRGSPGNTGELFF; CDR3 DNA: TGTGCCACCAGTGATCCGCGGGGTAGTCCTGGAAACACCGGGGAGCTGTTTTTT
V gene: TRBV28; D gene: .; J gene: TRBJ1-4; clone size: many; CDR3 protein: CASSGTLDNEKLFF; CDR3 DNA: TGTGCCAGCAGTGGGACGCTGGATAATGAAAAACTGTTTTTT
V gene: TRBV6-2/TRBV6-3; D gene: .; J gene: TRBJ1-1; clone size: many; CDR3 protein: CASSSDRLNTEAFF; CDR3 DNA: TGTGCCAGCAGTTCGGACAGACTGAACACTGAAGCTTTCTTT
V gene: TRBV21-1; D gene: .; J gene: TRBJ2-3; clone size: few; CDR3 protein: CASSRETLPQITDTQYF; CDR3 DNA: TGTGCCAGCAGCAGGGAAACTCTACCGCAAATCACAGATACGCAGTATTTT
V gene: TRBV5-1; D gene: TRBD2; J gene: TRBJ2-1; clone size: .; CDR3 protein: CASSLDGGAYNEQFF; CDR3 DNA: TGCGCCAGCAGCTTGGACGGGGGGGCTTACAATGAGCAGTTCTTC
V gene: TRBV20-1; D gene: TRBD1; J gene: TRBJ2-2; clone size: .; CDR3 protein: CSASGTGTGELFF; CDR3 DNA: TGCAGTGCTAGCGGGACAGGCACCGGGGAGCTGTTTTTT
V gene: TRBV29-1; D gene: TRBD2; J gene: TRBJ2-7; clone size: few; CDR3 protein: CSVEGGLAGAEQYF; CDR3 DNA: TGCAGCGTTGAGGGGGGACTAGCGGGGGCGGAGCAGTACTTC
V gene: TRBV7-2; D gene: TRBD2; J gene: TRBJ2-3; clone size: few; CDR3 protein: CASSPRGGGAPDTQYF; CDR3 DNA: TGTGCCAGCAGCCCCCGTGGCGGGGGGGCACCAGATACGCAGTATTTT
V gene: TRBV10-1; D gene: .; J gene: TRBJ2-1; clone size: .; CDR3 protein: CASTLTVGGTYNEQFF; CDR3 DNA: TGCGCCAGCACCTTGACAGTTGGGGGGACCTACAATGAGCAGTTCTTC
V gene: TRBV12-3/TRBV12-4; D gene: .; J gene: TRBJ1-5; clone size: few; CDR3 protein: CASSLGVSPLVPQHF; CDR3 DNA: TGTGCCAGCAGTTTAGGGGTGTCTCCCCTTGTGCCCCAGCATTTT
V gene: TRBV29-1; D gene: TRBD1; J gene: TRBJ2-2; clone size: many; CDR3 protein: CSVSTGGTGELFF; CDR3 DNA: TGCAGCGTCTCGACAGGGGGAACCGGGGAGCTGTTTTTT
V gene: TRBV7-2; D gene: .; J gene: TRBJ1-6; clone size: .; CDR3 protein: CASSLAHESSPLHF; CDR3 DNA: TGTGCCAGCAGCTTAGCGCACGAAAGCTCACCCCTCCACTTT
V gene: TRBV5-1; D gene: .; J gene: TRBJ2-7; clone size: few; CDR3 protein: CASSLTRGANYEQYF; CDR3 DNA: TGCGCCAGCAGCTTGACGAGGGGGGCGAACTACGAGCAGTACTTC
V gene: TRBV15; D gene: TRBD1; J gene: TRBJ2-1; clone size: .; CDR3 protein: CATSKAGTGPYNEQFF; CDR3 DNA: TGTGCCACCAGCAAAGCCGGGACAGGGCCCTACAATGAGCAGTTCTTC
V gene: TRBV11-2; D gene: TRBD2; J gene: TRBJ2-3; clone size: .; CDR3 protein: CASSLTSGGSSSTDTQYF; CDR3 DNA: TGTGCCAGCAGCTTGACTAGCGGGGGATCTTCTAGCACAGATACGCAGTATTTT
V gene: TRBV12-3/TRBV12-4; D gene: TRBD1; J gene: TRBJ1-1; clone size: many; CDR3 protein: CASRFTGETEAFF; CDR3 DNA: TGTGCCAGCAGGTTCACAGGGGAGACTGAAGCTTTCTTT
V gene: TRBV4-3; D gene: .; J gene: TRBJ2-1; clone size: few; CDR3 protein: CASSRGQIFNEQFF; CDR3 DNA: TGCGCCAGCAGCCGAGGACAGATTTTCAATGAGCAGTTCTTC
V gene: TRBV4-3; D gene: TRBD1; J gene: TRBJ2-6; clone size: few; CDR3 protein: CASSQWTGGSIALGANVLTF; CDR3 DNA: TGCGCCAGCAGCCAATGGACAGGGGGCTCTATTGCTCTGGGGGCCAACGTCCTGACTTTC
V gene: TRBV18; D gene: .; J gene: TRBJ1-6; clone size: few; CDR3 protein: CASSLDTLTLHF; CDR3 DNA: TGTGCCAGCTCACTTGATACGTTAACCCTCCACTTT
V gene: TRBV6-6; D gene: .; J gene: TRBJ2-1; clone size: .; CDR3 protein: CASSASNEQFF; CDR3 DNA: TGTGCCAGCAGCGCCAGTAATGAGCAGTTCTTC
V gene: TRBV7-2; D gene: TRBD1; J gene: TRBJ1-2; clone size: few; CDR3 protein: CASSLFGTGIYGYTF; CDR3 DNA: TGTGCCAGCAGCTTGTTCGGGACAGGGATCTATGGCTACACCTTC
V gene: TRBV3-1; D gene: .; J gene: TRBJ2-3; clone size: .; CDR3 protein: CASSHPWDTQYF; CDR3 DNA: TGTGCCAGCAGTCATCCCTGGGATACGCAGTATTTT
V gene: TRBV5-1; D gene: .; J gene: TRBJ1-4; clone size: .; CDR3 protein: CASSLASGKGNEKLFF; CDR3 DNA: TGCGCCAGCAGCTTGGCCTCCGGGAAGGGCAATGAAAAACTGTTTTTT
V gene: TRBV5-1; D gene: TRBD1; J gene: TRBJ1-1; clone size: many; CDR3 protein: CASSLDGDRGAPVMNTEAFF; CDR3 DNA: TGCGCCAGCAGCTTGGACGGGGACAGGGGGGCACCTGTCATGAACACTGAAGCTTTCTTT
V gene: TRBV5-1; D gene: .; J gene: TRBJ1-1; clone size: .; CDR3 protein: CASSRMVQGNTEAFF; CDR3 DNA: TGCGCCAGCAGCCGGATGGTCCAGGGGAACACTGAAGCTTTCTTT
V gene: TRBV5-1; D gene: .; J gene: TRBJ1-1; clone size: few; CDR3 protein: CASSLVIGVANTEAFF; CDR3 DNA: TGCGCCAGCAGCTTGGTTATCGGTGTAGCGAACACTGAAGCTTTCTTT
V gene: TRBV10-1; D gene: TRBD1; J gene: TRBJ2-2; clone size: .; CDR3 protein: CASSSDRVAGELFF; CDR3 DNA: TGCGCCAGCAGTTCAGACAGGGTGGCCGGGGAGCTGTTTTTT
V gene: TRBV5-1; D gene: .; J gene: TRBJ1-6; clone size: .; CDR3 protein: CASSGHGAGGDNSPLHF; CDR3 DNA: TGCGCCAGCAGCGGACATGGGGCCGGAGGAGACAATTCACCCCTCCACTTT
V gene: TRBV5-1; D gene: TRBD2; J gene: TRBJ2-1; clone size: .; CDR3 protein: CASSEAGEQFF; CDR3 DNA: TGCGCCAGCAGCGAAGCGGGGGAGCAGTTCTTC
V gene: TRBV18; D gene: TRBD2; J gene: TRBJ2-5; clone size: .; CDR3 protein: CASSYGLAGETQYF; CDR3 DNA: TGTGCCAGCTCATACGGACTAGCGGGAGAGACCCAGTACTTC
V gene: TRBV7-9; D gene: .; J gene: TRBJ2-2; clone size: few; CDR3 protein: CASSPWAQAAGELFF; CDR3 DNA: TGTGCCAGCAGCCCCTGGGCACAGGCAGCCGGGGAGCTGTTTTTT
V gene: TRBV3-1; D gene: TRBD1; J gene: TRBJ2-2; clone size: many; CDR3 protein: CASSQDFGTTGGTGELFF; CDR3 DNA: TGTGCCAGCAGCCAAGATTTCGGGACAACAGGGGGCACCGGGGAGCTGTTTTTT
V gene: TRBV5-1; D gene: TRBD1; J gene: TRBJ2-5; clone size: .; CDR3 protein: CASSSQGAETQYF; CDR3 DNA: TGCGCCAGCAGCTCGCAGGGGGCAGAGACCCAGTACTTC
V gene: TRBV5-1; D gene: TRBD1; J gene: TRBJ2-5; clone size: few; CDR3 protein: CASSPGTGLRETQYF; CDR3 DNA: TGCGCCAGCAGCCCAGGGACAGGACTTCGAGAGACCCAGTACTTC
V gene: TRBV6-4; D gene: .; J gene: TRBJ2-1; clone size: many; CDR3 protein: CASSDSQNNEQFF; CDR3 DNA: TGTGCCAGCAGTGACTCACAGAACAATGAGCAGTTCTTC
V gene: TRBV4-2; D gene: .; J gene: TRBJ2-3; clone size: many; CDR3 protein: CASSQEGALDTQYF; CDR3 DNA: TGTGCCAGCAGCCAAGAGGGGGCTTTAGATACGCAGTATTTT
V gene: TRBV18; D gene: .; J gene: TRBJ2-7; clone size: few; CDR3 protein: CASSPPGLYEQYF; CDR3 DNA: TGTGCCAGCTCACCCCCAGGGCTTTACGAGCAGTACTTC